Listed below are T cell receptor beta chains from one sample, sequenced in a study of shared clonotypes between healthy human individuals. Sequencing used immunoSEQ multiplex PCR; TCRdb keeps in-frame clones, though not all of them. The data show about 680,000 clones, 92% seen once. The sample comprised naive CD8+ T cells sorted from blood. Receptors were obtained from a man between 25 and 39 years old in good health. CDR3s leave out the opening cysteine and the closing phenylalanine or tryptophan. Each record gives: V gene, J gene, CDR3 protein.

V: TRBV11-3; J: TRBJ2-7; CDR3: ASSDRRGSYEQY
V: TRBV13; J: TRBJ2-3; CDR3: ASSSGEGSTLYTQY
V: TRBV7-9; J: TRBJ2-7; CDR3: ASTGTVPYEQY
V: TRBV9; J: TRBJ2-5; CDR3: ASSQRQGAGETQY
V: TRBV2; J: TRBJ1-2; CDR3: ASSEVSPEDHGYT
V: TRBV27; J: TRBJ2-7; CDR3: ASMDLSSGGYEQY
V: TRBV21-1; J: TRBJ1-1; CDR3: ASSKGRGSRGDTEAF
V: TRBV29-1; J: TRBJ1-2; CDR3: SVEDPAFSYGYT
V: TRBV7-7; J: TRBJ1-1; CDR3: ASSPGLNTEAF
V: TRBV10-3; J: TRBJ2-1; CDR3: AITQTLVVAGGRDNEQF
V: TRBV29-1; J: TRBJ2-5; CDR3: SVFMTSGTHAETQY
V: TRBV7-8; J: TRBJ1-3; CDR3: ASSLGDSSGNTIY
V: TRBV18; J: TRBJ1-1; CDR3: ASSPPPQGGTEAF
V: TRBV7-9; J: TRBJ2-7; CDR3: ASSLTGIYEQY
V: TRBV27; J: TRBJ1-5; CDR3: ASSSAEKNQPQH
V: TRBV9; J: TRBJ2-3; CDR3: ASSAQTGGGTDTQY
V: TRBV6-1; J: TRBJ2-1; CDR3: ASSESRASGSGRDEQF
V: TRBV7-9; J: TRBJ2-7; CDR3: ASRGGGPEQY
V: TRBV7-9; J: TRBJ2-5; CDR3: ASSFIESGETQY
V: TRBV9; J: TRBJ2-3; CDR3: ASSSGSTDTQY
V: TRBV7-9; J: TRBJ1-3; CDR3: ASSSPGTGVGNTIY
V: TRBV7-9; J: TRBJ2-7; CDR3: ASSLETRSYEQY
V: TRBV6-4; J: TRBJ2-7; CDR3: ASSDSPSGRWYEQY
V: TRBV11-2; J: TRBJ2-7; CDR3: ASSLVGGATYEQY
V: TRBV29-1; J: TRBJ1-1; CDR3: SAGQTEAF
V: TRBV10-2; J: TRBJ2-7; CDR3: ASSQLAGGSYEQY
V: TRBV7-9; J: TRBJ2-5; CDR3: ASRDRGQETQY
V: TRBV5-6; J: TRBJ2-7; CDR3: ASGLVNEQY
V: TRBV9; J: TRBJ2-4; CDR3: ASSPTGLAGEVAKNIQY
V: TRBV27; J: TRBJ2-1; CDR3: ASSLSRAQGTHQLAGRNEQF
V: TRBV28; J: TRBJ2-3; CDR3: ASSGRLLDTQY
V: TRBV28; J: TRBJ2-1; CDR3: ASSLGGSGNEQF
V: TRBV15; J: TRBJ2-3; CDR3: ATSRETDTQY
V: TRBV19; J: TRBJ2-1; CDR3: ASSIDDSTTGKQF
V: TRBV28; J: TRBJ1-4; CDR3: ASSFGEKLF
V: TRBV6-6; J: TRBJ1-5; CDR3: ASSYSLDSNQPQH
V: TRBV7-9; J: TRBJ2-1; CDR3: ASGYEQF
V: TRBV7-9; J: TRBJ2-7; CDR3: ASSPDYEQY
V: TRBV11-3; J: TRBJ2-1; CDR3: ASSSNYRGDNEQF
V: TRBV28; J: TRBJ1-5; CDR3: ASSLFRGNQPQH
V: TRBV27; J: TRBJ1-1; CDR3: ASSPLGQIMNTEAF
V: TRBV27; J: TRBJ2-5; CDR3: ASSALWAGPQETQY
V: TRBV7-9; J: TRBJ1-5; CDR3: ASSPSGQPQH